This note documents a single TCR beta chain sequence. Antigen: not known. At one boundary the junction diverges from the germline segment, which might be a read error. This entry is derived from a study of blood T cells in healthy people across ages. Study results and limitations: No one knew whether donors had CMV, which possibly confounded expanded clonotype changes. A roughly linear fall in TCR beta diversity per million T cells was seen with increasing age.

Looked up from germline, CDR1 is WNHNN and CDR2 is SYGVQD (reference sequence). This CDR3 is built from 11 residues. The authors ran a second PCR of roughly 7 to 11 cycles using a sample-barcoded 5' primer and a J-beta primer mix. Each single sample gave us at least 2.5 million CDR3-containing paired-end reads. In TCRdb, the 5' RACE reads were re-called with MiXCR into one record per CDR3 protein. The sample lists approximately 1.5 million distinct CDR3 sequences, roughly 32% seen once, with about 10% in the top ten. Isolation per sample recovered at least 6 million PBMCs. The sequenced sample was blood. The rearrangement joins TRBV10-1 to TRBJ2-5; D is unclear. This TCR derives from a woman aged 25 to 45 in good health. The CDR3 reads CASSEGEAQYF. The DNA of the CDR3 is TGCGCCAGCAGTGAGGGAGAGGCCCAGTACTTC.